This T cell receptor beta chain is drawn from a study of human T cells and chemical hapten exposure. Study-wide background: Small pooled library volume differences chiefly drove per-sample TCR yield variation. Study-level findings and limits: Expanded TCR sets contained significantly more large CDR3 similarity clusters than controls.

TCRdb re-derived calls from the RACE reads in MiXCR, one entry per CDR3 protein. The sample comprises 90,000 to 120,000 distinct CDR3 sequences, 8% to 13% of which are singletons, and approximately 4% rests with the top ten. On this clonotype: Antigen unknown.

Time point indicated: patch test 1, 2 weeks after DPC sensitization. The treatment denotes: therapeutic diphenylcyclopropenone sensitization with weekly scalp DPC. Blood draws preceded each patch test application. Whole blood that had not been fractionated was the source of extracted total RNA. Germline CDR1 and CDR2: LGHNA and YNFKEQ. V shed 2 bases and J 6 bases; nucleotides not matched to a gene: 13. The CDR3 consists of 17 residues. The material sequenced was whole blood, taken in connection with sensitization to the hapten diphenylcyclopropenone (DPC). V and J are TRBV4-2 and TRBJ2-7, with TRBD2 matching 10 bases. The sequence was collected from a woman aged 40-49 years with alopecia areata. Some clones in this sample may be carry-over from other donors' samples. In DNA, the CDR3 is TGTGCCAGCAGCCAACATACCGGGACTAGCGTTTTTTCCGAGCAGTACTTC. Residues: CASSQHTGTSVFSEQYF.